This TCR beta chain is from a study of regulatory T cells in long-lasting Graves disease. Study-wide points: Patients with persistent Graves' had lower TCR diversity than newly diagnosed patients.

The authors built TCR beta libraries using iRepertoire HTBI primers and Arm-PCR of CDR3 regions. TCRdb reanalysed the multiplex PCR reads using MiXCR and keeps one entry per CDR3 protein. The sample holds fewer than 550,000 distinct CDR3 sequences, about 15% seen once. On this clonotype: Its target is unknown.

The CDR3 extends over 12 amino acids. V gave up 6 bases and J gave up 5 bases, with 8 bases separating them. As for time point: newly diagnosed GD, antithyroid drugs for less than 3 months. The TCR library was made from RNA that had been extracted from PBMCs in TRIzol. The same data also went into a second study, on T cells in Graves' hyperthyroidism and ophthalmopathy. From that paper: The study excluded patients with uncontrolled infection, other autoimmune disease, pregnancy or lactation. Blood also carried most thyroid clonotypes expanded above 0.001.

This TCR was sampled from a woman aged 40-60 years with Graves disease. The chain has TRBV12-3 or TRBV12-4 and TRBJ2-4, with D hard to call. Source: peripheral blood mononuclear cells (PBMCs), taken at new diagnosis, from a patient treated with antithyroid drugs. CDR3 sequence reads: CASSSTQNIQYF. The CDR3 DNA is TGTGCCAGCAGCTCCACACAAAACATTCAGTACTTC.